The entry below gives a single T cell receptor beta chain sequence along with its context. This CDR3 spans 16 amino acids. This sample was taken from a study of cytomegalovirus exposure and HLA in healthy donors. The PCR was carried out with 60 Vbeta primers and 13 Jbeta primers. Sequenced by immunoSEQ multiplex PCR; TCRdb stores in-frame clones only, minus some. The table includes approximately 190,000 clones, roughly 13% detected once. The clonotype comes from a man aged 50-60 years in good health and CMV-seropositive. Sequencing was performed on PBMCs. The V call is TRBV21-1, the J call TRBJ1-2; TRBD1 reflects the table's D call only, with no check against the DNA. TRBV21-1 counts as a pseudogene. The CDR3 region is CASSKVRMGDSYGYTF. CDR3 bases: TGTGCCAGCAGCAAAGTTCGGATGGGGGACAGCTATGGCTACACCTTC.